Reported below is one T cell receptor (beta chain). Its specificity is not known. The data stem from a study of shared clonotypes between healthy human individuals. General study points: Non-shared clonotypes showed lower generation probabilities than clonotypes common to all four donors.

The length of the CDR3 is 13 residues. The germline gives CDR1 MDHEN, CDR2 SYDVKM. V lost 6 bases, J lost 4 bases, and 5 bases stayed unmatched. Clones were read by immunoSEQ multiplex PCR, and TCRdb kept only the in-frame ones, dropping some. Of approximately 2.1 million clones detected, 80% to 95% appear once; the ten largest clones hold under 0.45%. The TCR comes from a man younger than 35 in good health. Some clones in this sample may be carry-over from other donors' samples. The gene calls are TRBV28 and TRBJ1-1; 7 nucleotides match TRBD1. Sequencing input: naive CD4+ T cells from PBMCs. This sample's subset: CD45RA+ positively selected. Written as DNA, the CDR3 is TGTGCCAGCAGGTCTCAGGGGGTCACTGAAGCTTTCTTT. Its protein product is CASRSQGVTEAFF.